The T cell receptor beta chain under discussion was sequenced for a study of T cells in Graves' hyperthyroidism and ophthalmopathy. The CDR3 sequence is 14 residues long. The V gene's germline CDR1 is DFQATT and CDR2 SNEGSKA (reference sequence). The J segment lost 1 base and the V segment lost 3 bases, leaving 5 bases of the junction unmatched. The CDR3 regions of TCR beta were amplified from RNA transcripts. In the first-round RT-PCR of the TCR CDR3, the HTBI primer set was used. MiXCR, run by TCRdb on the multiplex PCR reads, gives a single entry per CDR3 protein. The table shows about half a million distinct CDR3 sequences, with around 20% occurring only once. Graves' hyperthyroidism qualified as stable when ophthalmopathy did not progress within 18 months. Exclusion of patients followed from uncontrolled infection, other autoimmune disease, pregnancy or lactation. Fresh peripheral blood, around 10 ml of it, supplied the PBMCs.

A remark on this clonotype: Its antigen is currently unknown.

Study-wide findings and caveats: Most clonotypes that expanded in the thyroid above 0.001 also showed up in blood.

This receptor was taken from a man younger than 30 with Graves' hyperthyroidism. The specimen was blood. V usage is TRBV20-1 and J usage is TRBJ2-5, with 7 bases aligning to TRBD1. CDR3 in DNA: TGCAGTGCTAGGAGAGGGGACAGCCAAGAGACCCAGTACTTC. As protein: CSARRGDSQETQYF.